The clone carrying this TCR beta chain has only one observation. Its antigen is unknown. CDR1 is MNHEY and CDR2 is SVGAGI in the germline V gene. The CDR3 runs 15 residues. The germline V and J ends were trimmed by 6 bases and 9 bases, with 24 bases remaining between them. The data were taken from a study of cytomegalovirus exposure and HLA in healthy donors. Study observations and caveats: Per published accounts, TCR beta sequences correctly predicted the HLA-A and HLA-B alleles of most subjects. Some highly shared sequence variants likely arose as a pipeline artifact. Researchers counted 164 TCR beta chains as cytomegalovirus-associated.

In the PCR, 60 Vbeta and 13 Jbeta primers were used. The method was immunoSEQ multiplex PCR; TCRdb's version includes in-frame clones alone and lacks a portion of them. The sample consists of hundreds of thousands of clones, roughly 89% of them appearing once. The specimen sequenced was PBMCs. V gene TRBV6-5 combines with J gene TRBJ2-7; maybe TRBD1 (5 bases). The TCR was taken from a young woman in good health and CMV-seronegative. DNA for the CDR3: TGTGCCAGCAGAACAGGTACTCTTCTCTACGAGCGGCAGTACTTC. As protein: CASRTGTLLYERQYF.